Listed below are T cell receptor beta chains from one sample, sequenced in a study of T cells in Graves' hyperthyroidism and ophthalmopathy. One entry per CDR3 protein results from TCRdb running MiXCR on the multiplex PCR reads. The data hold a few hundred thousand distinct CDR3 sequences, with around 20% observed a single time. Material: blood. These receptors were taken from a man aged 35-49 years with Graves' hyperthyroidism. Both conserved end residues are part of each CDR3. The D gene is left open where the match is weak. The size of a clone is reported for some rows only, either as once, few or many, or as a class for expanded clones.

size,V,J,D,DNA,CDR3
many,TRBV14,TRBJ1-2,TRBD1,TGTGCCAGCAGCCGTCGGACAGGGGAGCTTAACTATGGCTACACCTTC,CASSRRTGELNYGYTF
-,TRBV5-8,TRBJ2-3,TRBD2,TGTGCCAGCAGCTTGGCCTTGGGAGGGGCGAGAGATACGCAGTATTTT,CASSLALGGARDTQYF
few,TRBV20-1,TRBJ1-4,TRBD1,TGCAGTGCTAGAGACAGGGGGCCAAAACTGTTTTTT,CSARDRGPKLFF
many,TRBV6-1,TRBJ2-7,TRBD1,TGTGCCAGCGGATTGAAGGGGGCGGGCGAGCAGTACTTC,CASGLKGAGEQYF
many,TRBV12-3/TRBV12-4,TRBJ1-2,-,TGTGCCAGCACCACACAATCTGGCACAGCACTTAACTATGGCTACACCTTC,CASTTQSGTALNYGYTF
few,TRBV28,TRBJ2-7,TRBD2,TGTGCCAGCATTCGAGCGGGGGCCTCCTACGAGCAGTACTTC,CASIRAGASYEQYF
many,TRBV7-6,TRBJ2-1,TRBD1,TGTGCCAGCAGCGATGGGACAGGGTGGGTCAATGAGCAGTTCTTC,CASSDGTGWVNEQFF
many,TRBV7-2,TRBJ1-5,TRBD1,TGTGCCAGCAGCTTAGCTGGACAGGGGACGAAGCCCCAGCATTTT,CASSLAGQGTKPQHF
many,TRBV12-3/TRBV12-4,TRBJ2-3,TRBD2,TGTGCCAGCACCCTCCCGGGACTAGGCACAGATACGCAGTATTTT,CASTLPGLGTDTQYF
-,TRBV28,TRBJ1-1,-,TGTGCCAGCAGGGTGGGGAGAGTTTGGTCTGAAGCTTTCTTT,CASRVGRVWSEAFF